A selection of T cell receptor beta chains follows, all from one sample in a study of shared clonotypes between healthy human individuals. Sequencing used immunoSEQ multiplex PCR; TCRdb keeps in-frame clones, though not all of them. This sample has roughly 2.2 million clones, with less than 95% found just once. The sequencing input was naive CD4+ T cells from PBMCs. The receptors shown here come from a young man in good health. Some clones in this sample may be carry-over from other donors' samples. Each CDR3 is given with its conserved first and last residue. A D gene is named only where the DNA matches it firmly. Clone size is given for some rows only: seen once, a few or many times, or a class if the clone is expanded.

v_call,clone_size,j_call,d_call,cdr3_aa,cdr3_nt
TRBV7-8,few,TRBJ1-1,.,CASSPQGVGTEAFF,TGTGCCAGCAGCCCCCAGGGTGTCGGCACTGAAGCTTTCTTT
TRBV7-2,.,TRBJ2-5,.,CASSLDKGNSGRYGGQYF,TGTGCCAGCAGCTTAGACAAGGGTAATAGCGGCCGATATGGGGGGCAGTACTTC
TRBV7-8,.,TRBJ2-5,TRBD2,CASSLGLAGEETQYF,TGTGCCAGCAGCTTAGGGTTAGCGGGAGAGGAGACCCAGTACTTC
TRBV11-2,.,TRBJ1-5,.,CASSLESSNQPQHF,TGTGCCAGCAGCTTAGAATCGAGCAATCAGCCCCAGCATTTT
TRBV28,.,TRBJ1-5,TRBD1,CASSSLRGQGANQPQHF,TGTGCCAGCAGTTCACTTAGAGGACAGGGGGCGAATCAGCCCCAGCATTTT
TRBV7-6,.,TRBJ2-3,TRBD1,CASSLRGLGTGGTDTQYF,TGTGCCAGCAGCTTAAGGGGTCTCGGGACAGGGGGTACAGATACGCAGTATTTT
TRBV2,.,TRBJ1-1,TRBD1,CASTTQGPGTEAFF,TGTGCCAGCACCACACAGGGGCCGGGCACTGAAGCTTTCTTT
TRBV30,.,TRBJ1-2,.,CAWSLGRSYGYTF,TGTGCCTGGAGCCTGGGGCGTAGCTATGGCTACACCTTC
TRBV15,.,TRBJ2-7,.,CATSSDPTWEAEQYF,TGTGCCACCAGCTCAGACCCCACATGGGAGGCCGAGCAGTACTTC
TRBV11-2,.,TRBJ1-1,.,CASSFQGQGTEAFF,TGTGCCAGCAGCTTCCAGGGGCAGGGGACTGAAGCTTTCTTT
TRBV4-3,.,TRBJ1-5,TRBD1,CASSQERGLYQPQHF,TGCGCCAGCAGCCAAGAAAGGGGGCTCTATCAGCCCCAGCATTTT
TRBV5-1,.,TRBJ2-7,TRBD2,CASSLVLAGSYEQYF,TGCGCCAGCAGCTTGGTGCTAGCGGGTTCCTACGAGCAGTACTTC
TRBV2,.,TRBJ2-7,.,CASSDRGEDEQYF,TGTGCCAGCAGTGACAGGGGGGAGGACGAGCAGTACTTC